The 7 T cell receptor beta chains below come from one sample, sequenced in a study of blood T cell repertoires in COVID-19. The method was immunoSEQ multiplex PCR; TCRdb's version includes in-frame clones alone and lacks a portion of them. The repertoire holds 150,000 to 200,000 clones, roughly 77% seen once, with roughly 10% in the top ten. Sequences were obtained from peripheral blood. These receptors all come from a woman of 80 years or more with COVID-19, enrolled during active disease.

The chain is built from TRBV7-3 and TRBJ2-7; 8 bases map to TRBD2. Germline trimming cut 3 bases from V and 5 bases from J; bases unmatched to any gene: 6. Germline V gene sequence: CDR1 SGHTA, CDR2 FQGTGA. This CDR3 contains 14 residues. This CDR3 is CASSLSGGPDEQYF. DNA for the CDR3: TGTGCCAGCAGCTTGTCGGGGGGGCCAGACGAGCAGTACTTC. The entire variable domain, with the rest obtained from reference TRBV7-3 and TRBJ2-7, is as follows: GAGVSQTPSNKVTEKGKYVELRCDPISGHTALYWYRQSLGQGPEFLIYFQGTGAADDSGLPNDRFFAVRPEGSVSTLKIQRTERGDSAVYLCASSLSGGPDEQYFGPGTRLTVT.

The V and J genes are TRBV11-1 and TRBJ1-3; D perhaps matches TRBD1 (5 bases). V was trimmed by 4 bases and J by 0 bases, leaving 10 bases between them. The CDR3 contains 15 residues. Per germline, CDR1 SGHAT and CDR2 FQDESV (reference sequence). As DNA, the CDR3 is TGTGCCAGCAGCTCGGGACTGGACTCTGGAAACACCATATATTTT. It translates to CASSSGLDSGNTIYF.

V is TRBV2 and J is TRBJ2-7, with 10 bases identical to TRBD1. This CDR3 region has 16 residues. V shed 1 base, J shed 2 bases, and the junction held 5 bases outside the gene matches. CDR1 and CDR2 (germline): SNHLY, FYNNEI. CDR3 in amino acids: CASSEGGDRGPYEQYF. CDR3 DNA sequence: TGTGCCAGCAGTGAAGGAGGGGACAGGGGACCCTACGAGCAGTACTTC. The full variable domain, completed using reference TRBV2 and TRBJ2-7, is EPEVTQTPSHQVTQMGQEVILRCVPISNHLYFYWYRQILGQKVEFLVSFYNNEISEKSEIFDDQFSVERPDGSNFTLKIRSTKLEDSAMYFCASSEGGDRGPYEQYFGPGTRLTVT.

V usage is TRBV4-3 and J usage is TRBJ1-3; 7 positions match TRBD1. V lost 2 bases, J lost 0 bases, and 7 bases stayed unmatched. Germline lookup yields CDR1 LGHNA and CDR2 YSLEER. This CDR3 spans 17 amino acids. CDR3 in DNA: TGCGCCAGCAGCCAATACGGGACAGTTAACTCTGGAAACACCATATATTTT. This encodes CASSQYGTVNSGNTIYF.

This chain joins TRBV11-3 and TRBJ2-1; 12 nucleotides agree with TRBD1. The CDR3 contains 15 residues. Germline V gives CDR1 SGHNT, CDR2 YENEEA. Trimming at V came to 3 bases and at J to 8 bases, leaving 5 bases not matched to a gene. The chain's CDR3 is CASSFSGTGGYEQFF. The CDR3 nucleotides read TGTGCCAGCAGCTTTTCCGGGACAGGGGGCTATGAGCAGTTCTTC.

This chain uses TRBV27 with TRBJ1-2, with a tentative D call TRBD1 (5 bases). The CDR3 length is 14 residues. Germline CDR1 is MNHEY and CDR2 is SMNVEV (reference sequence). Trimming removed 5 bases at V and 4 bases at J, with 14 bases between. The CDR3: CASSPQTAVYGYTF. In nucleotides, the CDR3 is TGTGCCAGCAGTCCTCAGACAGCCGTCTATGGCTACACCTTC.

V gene TRBV11-2 combines with J gene TRBJ2-1; 7 bases agree with TRBD1. CDR3 length equals 15 residues. Germline V gene sequence: CDR1 SGHAT, CDR2 FQNNGV. With V trimmed by 1 base and J by 4 bases, 4 bases remained unmatched. CDR3 residues: CASSLGQGIYNEQFF. DNA for the CDR3: TGTGCCAGCAGCTTAGGACAGGGTATTTACAATGAGCAGTTCTTC. Supplemented by reference TRBV11-2 and TRBJ2-1, the full variable domain reads EAGVAQSPRYKIIEKRQSVAFWCNPISGHATLYWYQQILGQGPKLLIQFQNNGVVDDSQLPKDRFSAERLKGVDSTLKIQPAKLEDSAVYLCASSLGQGIYNEQFFGPGTRLTVL.